These 20 T cell receptor beta chains originate from one sample sequenced in a study of CD8+CD57+ T cells in acquired aplastic anemia. Genomic DNA constituted the template upon which TCR beta VDJ and CDR3 profiling was performed. From the reads, TCRdb called clonotypes with MiXCR, one entry per CDR3 protein. The sample consists of around 200,000 distinct CDR3 sequences, around three fifths of them appearing once. Patients chosen for sequencing had CD8+CD57+ cells that had expanded, as shown by flow cytometry. Sequencing was done on a sample of sorted CD4+, CD8+, or CD8+CD57+ T cells (not recorded which) from PBMCs. The origin of the receptors is a human donor with aplastic anemia.

This sequence joins TRBV24-1 and TRBJ1-2, with a weak D call TRBD1 (5 bases). CDR3 length: 18 residues. Trimming removed 6 bases at V and 2 bases at J, with 24 bases between. Germline CDR1 reads KGHDR; CDR2 reads SFDVKD. For the CDR3, the DNA is TGTGCCACCAGTTCGGAGTGGGAAGAGGACGGGGGAAACTATGGCTACACCTTC. Amino acid sequence: CATSSEWEEDGGNYGYTF.

A few counts support this clonotype. The V gene is TRBV7-9, the J gene TRBJ1-6; D is unclear. CDR1 is SEHNR and CDR2 is FQNEAQ in the germline V gene (reference sequence). Trimming left V 1 base short and J 14 bases short, with 6 bases between. The CDR3 is 11 residues long. The CDR3 coding sequence is TGTGCCAGCAGCTTAGATAAGGCCCTCCACTTT. It codes for CASSLDKALHF.

The chain uses TRBV6-2 or TRBV6-3 and TRBJ2-3; D may be TRBD1 (6 bases). The ends were cut back, 5 bases at V and 4 bases at J, with 13 bases in the middle. The germline CDR1 and CDR2 sequences are MNHEY and SVGEGT. This CDR3 has 14 amino acids. The CDR3 DNA is TGTGCCAGCAGTAAGACAGGCGACGCAGATACGCAGTATTTT. This translates into CASSKTGDADTQYF.

In the case of this clonotype: The junction departs from germline at one end; a sequencing error may be responsible. The rearrangement uses TRBV29-1 and TRBJ2-1; 8 bases line up with TRBD2. The germline V gene encodes CDR1 SQVTM and CDR2 ANQGSEA. This CDR3 contains 18 residues. The CDR3 loop reads CSIEDASGSPPFYNEQFF. In DNA form, the CDR3 reads TGCAGCATTGAAGATGCGAGCGGGAGTCCCCCCTTTTACAATGAGCAGTTCTTC.

The chain carries TRBV29-1 and TRBJ2-7; TRBD1 aligns across 7 bases. V dropped 4 bases and J dropped 2; count of bases not matched to a gene: 5. CDR1 SQVTM and CDR2 ANQGSEA come from the germline V gene. The CDR3 covers 13 residues. The CDR3 protein is CSVVSGTAYEQYF. The CDR3 DNA reads TGCAGCGTTGTCTCCGGGACAGCCTACGAGCAGTACTTC.

This clonotype is a singleton in its sample. The gene calls are TRBV20-1 and TRBJ2-7; D is undetermined. Germline V gives CDR1 DFQATT, CDR2 SNEGSKA (reference sequence). This CDR3 region has 14 residues. V shed 6 bases and J shed 2 bases, with 17 bases lying between them. The CDR3 nucleotides read TGCAGTGCAACCCACCCGGGCACAACCTACGAGCAGTACTTC. Residues: CSATHPGTTYEQYF.

This clonotype was found a few times. Here the CDR3 DNA reads TGTGCCAGCAGCTCGACAGGGTCAGGGGAGCAGTACTTC. Its translation: CASSSTGSGEQYF. V is TRBV7-9 and J is TRBJ2-7; 7 nucleotides align to TRBD1. Looked up from germline, CDR1 is SEHNR and CDR2 is FQNEAQ (reference sequence). CDR3 length equals 13 residues. The J segment lost 7 bases and the V segment lost 4 bases, leaving 7 bases of the junction unmatched. The full variable domain, rest sourced from reference TRBV7-9 and TRBJ2-7, is DTGVSQNPRHKITKRGQNVTFRCDPISEHNRLYWYRQTLGQGPEFLTYFQNEAQLEKSRLLSDRFSAERPKGSFSTLEIQRTEQGDSAMYLCASSSTGSGEQYFGPGTRLTVT.

This clonotype was seen only a few times. This CDR3 is CASSLRQGSTAGELFF. The CDR3 DNA reads as TGTGCCAGCAGCCTAAGACAGGGTTCTACGGCCGGGGAGCTGTTTTTT. V gene TRBV7-9 combines with J gene TRBJ2-2; 7 bases are a match to TRBD1. The CDR3 runs to 16 residues. V was pared by 5 bases and J by 6 bases, with 12 bases of the junction left unmatched. The germline gives CDR1 SEHNR, CDR2 FQNEAQ (reference sequence).

The sample holds one count of this clonotype. The rearrangement joins TRBV20-1 to TRBJ2-7; 8 bases line up with TRBD2. The germline V gene has CDR1 DFQATT and CDR2 SNEGSKA (reference sequence). This CDR3 has 13 residues. Trimming at V came to 5 bases and at J to 4 bases, leaving 7 bases not matched to a gene. The DNA for the CDR3 is TGCAGTGCTTACGGGGGGGCCGGGTACGAGCAGTACTTC. Residues: CSAYGGAGYEQYF.

The rearrangement joins TRBV15 to TRBJ2-7; 9 bases agree with TRBD1. Germline V lookup: CDR1 LNHNV, CDR2 YYDKDF (reference sequence). CDR3 length: 14 residues. Losses at the gene ends were 3 bases for V and 5 bases for J; bases not matched to a gene: 5. The CDR3 here is CATSRRTGEDEQYF. As DNA, the CDR3 is TGTGCCACCAGCAGGCGGACAGGGGAGGACGAGCAGTACTTC.

The rearrangement uses TRBV10-3 and TRBJ2-2; 12 bases map to TRBD2. CDR1 is ENHRY and CDR2 is SYGVKD in the germline V gene. V lost 3 bases and J lost 2; bases outside the gene matches: 10. There are 19 residues in the CDR3. The CDR3 nucleotides read TGTGCCATCAGTGAAGGTGGGAGACTAGCGGGGGACAACACCGGGGAGCTGTTTTTT. It yields the protein CAISEGGRLAGDNTGELFF.

A single count supports this clonotype. Given the absence of the conserved phenylalanine or tryptophan at the CDR3 end, a read error is likely. CDR3 sequence: CATSSPVGGDTQYS. CDR3 nucleotides: TGTGCCACCAGCAGCCCGGTAGGAGGAGATACGCAGTATTCT. The chain employs TRBV15 and TRBJ2-3; possibly TRBD2 for D (5 bases). The germline V and J ends were trimmed by 3 bases and 5 bases, with 12 bases remaining between them. CDR1 and CDR2 from the germline V gene are LNHNV and YYDKDF (reference sequence). The CDR3 covers 14 residues.

The rearrangement joins TRBV11-2 to TRBJ2-7; TRBD1 agrees at 8 bases. The V segment lost 0 bases and the J segment 4 bases; nucleotides outside the gene matches: 11. The CDR3 has 17 amino acids. Germline CDR1 reads SGHAT; CDR2 reads FQNNGV. In DNA form, the CDR3 reads TGTGCCAGCAGCTTAGATCCCTCAGGACAGGGCGTTTACGAGCAGTACTTC. This translates into CASSLDPSGQGVYEQYF.

This chain uses TRBV5-1 with TRBJ1-5; TRBD1 matches 7 bases. This CDR3 contains 18 residues. CDR1 SGHRS and CDR2 YFSETQ come from the germline V gene. The ends lost 0 bases at V and 7 bases at J; junction bases unmatched: 16. The CDR3, as DNA: TGCGCCAGCAGCTTGGCAGGGCTAGCAACAGGGGAGGAGCAGCCCCAGCATTTT. Amino acid sequence: CASSLAGLATGEEQPQHF. Complete variable domain (other parts from reference TRBV5-1 and TRBJ1-5): KAGVTQTPRYLIKTRGQQVTLSCSPISGHRSVSWYQQTPGQGLQFLFEYFSETQRNKGNFPGRFSGRQFSNSRSEMNVSTLELGDSALYLCASSLAGLATGEEQPQHFGDGTRLSIL.

V usage is TRBV29-1 and J usage is TRBJ2-1; 9 positions agree with TRBD2. Germline loops: CDR1 SQVTM, CDR2 ANQGSEA. CDR3 length equals 14 residues. V was pared by 4 bases and J by 3 bases, with 4 bases of the junction left unmatched. This chain's CDR3 is CSVGGRVSYNEQFF. CDR3 in DNA: TGCAGCGTTGGCGGGAGGGTGAGCTACAATGAGCAGTTCTTC.

This clonotype was seen a handful of times. The rearrangement joins TRBV15 to TRBJ2-6, with D possibly matching TRBD1 (5 bases). The ends were cut back, 5 bases at V and 0 bases at J, with 11 bases in the middle. The germline V gene has CDR1 LNHNV and CDR2 YYDKDF (reference sequence). This CDR3 is 16 amino acids long. This CDR3 is CATSLRQGSGANVLTF. CDR3 nucleotides: TGTGCCACCAGCCTTCGTCAGGGCTCTGGGGCCAACGTCCTGACTTTC.

The chain uses TRBV20-1 and TRBJ1-1; 8 bases are a match to TRBD1. Per the germline V gene, CDR1 is DFQATT and CDR2 is SNEGSKA (reference sequence). The CDR3 contains 15 residues. V shed 0 bases and J 5 bases; nucleotides not matched to a gene: 8. The CDR3 DNA is TGCAGTGCTAGAGATGAGGGCAGGGGGCAGACTGAAGCTTTCTTT. This gives the protein CSARDEGRGQTEAFF.

V and J are TRBV19 and TRBJ2-7; 13 nucleotides align to TRBD2. Germline trimming cut 0 bases from V and 7 bases from J; bases unmatched to any gene: 3. The CDR3 runs 15 residues. The germline CDR1 and CDR2 sequences are LNHDA and SQIVND (reference sequence). CDR3 coding DNA: TGTGCCAGTAGTATAGAGGGGACTAGCGGGACGGAGCAGTACTTC. It specifies CASSIEGTSGTEQYF. Full variable domain (rest looked up from reference TRBV19 and TRBJ2-7): DGGITQSPKYLFRKEGQNVTLSCEQNLNHDAMYWYRQDPGQGLRLIYYSQIVNDFQKGDIAEGYSVSREKKESFPLTVTSAQKNPTAFYLCASSIEGTSGTEQYFGPGTRLTVT.

This clonotype was detected ten times or more. CDR3 region: CASNPGRASPLHF. The DNA for the CDR3 is TGTGCCAGCAACCCCGGTAGGGCGTCACCCCTCCACTTT. The genes are TRBV11-2 and TRBJ1-6; D remains unclear. V shed 7 bases and J shed 10 bases, with 14 bases lying between them. This CDR3 spans 13 amino acids. CDR1 is SGHAT and CDR2 is FQNNGV in the germline V gene. The full variable domain, its missing parts supplied by reference TRBV11-2 and TRBJ1-6, is EAGVAQSPRYKIIEKRQSVAFWCNPISGHATLYWYQQILGQGPKLLIQFQNNGVVDDSQLPKDRFSAERLKGVDSTLKIQPAKLEDSAVYLCASNPGRASPLHFGNGTRLTVT.

The chain employs TRBV15 and TRBJ1-5, with D unresolved. Germline-derived CDR1 and CDR2 are LNHNV and YYDKDF (reference sequence). Trimming pared 4 bases from V and 3 bases from J, leaving 4 bases between. This CDR3 is built from 12 residues. The CDR3 DNA reads TGTGCCACCAGCAATGTCAATCAGCCCCAGCATTTT. Translated, it gives CATSNVNQPQHF.